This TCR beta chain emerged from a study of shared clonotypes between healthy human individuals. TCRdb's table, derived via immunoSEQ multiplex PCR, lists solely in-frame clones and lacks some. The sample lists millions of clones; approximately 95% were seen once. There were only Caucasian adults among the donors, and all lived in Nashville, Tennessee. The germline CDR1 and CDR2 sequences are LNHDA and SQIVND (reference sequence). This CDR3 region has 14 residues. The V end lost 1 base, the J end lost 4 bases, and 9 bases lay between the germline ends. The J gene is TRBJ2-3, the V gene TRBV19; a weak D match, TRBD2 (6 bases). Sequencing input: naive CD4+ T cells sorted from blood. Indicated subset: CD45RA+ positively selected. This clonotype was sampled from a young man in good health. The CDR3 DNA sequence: TGTGCCAGTAGTATAGTCGGGGAGGCAGATACGCAGTATTTT. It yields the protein CASSIVGEADTQYF.